This T cell receptor (beta chain) was found in a study of cytomegalovirus exposure and HLA in healthy donors. At the level of the study: Researchers previously reported finding more than 100 million unique TCR beta sequences from about 170 million T cells.

PCR employed 60 Vbeta and 13 Jbeta primers. TCRdb's copy holds only in-frame clones and misses some; the assay was immunoSEQ multiplex PCR. The sample carries about 210,000 clones, nearly 80% recorded once. V shed 2 bases and J 4 bases; nucleotides not matched to a gene: 12. CDR1 is MGHRA and CDR2 is YSYEKL in the germline V gene. This CDR3 spans 18 amino acids. This clone was observed a handful of times. This chain joins TRBV4-1 and TRBJ1-5; TRBD1 agrees at 9 bases. What was sequenced was PBMCs. The receptor was isolated from a male donor in good health and CMV-seronegative. The CDR3 region has the DNA TGCGCCAGCAGCCAACCATTACAGGGGGCATCAAGAAATCAGCCCCAGCATTTT. This encodes CASSQPLQGASRNQPQHF.